Only a few counts were recorded for the clone carrying this T cell receptor beta chain. Sequenced by immunoSEQ multiplex PCR; TCRdb stores in-frame clones only, minus some. The sample records about 250,000 clones, 86% being singletons. The CDR3 spans 18 residues. CDR1 is ENHRY, CDR2 SYGVKD, per germline. The germline V and J ends were trimmed by 3 bases and 2 bases, with 22 bases remaining between them. The data belong to a study of blood T cell repertoires in COVID-19. Specimen: peripheral blood. The J gene is TRBJ1-2, the V gene TRBV10-3; no clear D gene. The sequence came from an elderly woman with COVID-19, enrolled during active disease. The CDR3 loop is CAISETVNTPSGNYGYTF. CDR3 in DNA: TGTGCCATCAGTGAAACAGTCAACACTCCATCCGGCAACTATGGCTACACCTTC.